The 5 T cell receptor beta chains listed next were all sequenced from one sample in a study of shared clonotypes between healthy human individuals. Data came from immunoSEQ multiplex PCR; TCRdb stores just in-frame clones and leaves some out. The table has over a million clones, 75% to 85% seen once. Sequencing was done on a sample of memory CD4+ T cells from PBMCs. This sample's subset: CD45RA-negative fraction. The receptors were sampled from a man younger than 30 in good health. Some clones in this sample may be carry-over from other donors' samples.

This clone was counted once. The chain combines TRBV5-8 with TRBJ1-5; a possible D gene is TRBD1 (5 bases). V lost 3 bases and J lost 1, with 5 bases in between. CDR3 length: 13 residues. The germline gives CDR1 SGHTS, CDR2 YDEGEE. CDR3 nucleotides: TGTGCCAGCAGCTGGGACAGCAATCAGCCCCAGCATTTT. This sequence encodes CASSWDSNQPQHF. Supplemented by reference TRBV5-8 and TRBJ1-5, the full variable domain reads EAGVTQSPTHLIKTRGQQATLRCSPISGHTSVYWYQQALGLGLQFLLWYDEGEERNRGNFPPRFSGRQFPNYSSELNVNALELEDSALYLCASSWDSNQPQHFGDGTRLSIL.

The chain carries TRBV7-9 and TRBJ2-3, with TRBD2 identical over 9 bases. V gave up 7 bases and J gave up 2 bases; unmatched junction bases: 10. The CDR3 consists of 16 residues. Germline assignment: CDR1 SEHNR and CDR2 FQNEAQ (reference sequence). The CDR3 DNA reads as TGTGCCAGCACCCGGGGGGCTAGCGGGGACACAGATACGCAGTATTTT. Translating it yields CASTRGASGDTDTQYF.

Points on this clone: Other nucleotide sequences in the sample specify the same CDR3. V is TRBV6-6 and J is TRBJ1-5; D is undetermined. Germline V gives CDR1 MNHNY, CDR2 SVGAGI (reference sequence). This CDR3 is 14 amino acids long. V dropped 0 bases and J dropped 1 base, with 4 bases sitting between them. CDR3 loop: CASSYSRSNQPQHF. CDR3 coding DNA: TGTGCCAGCAGTTACTCGAGGAGCAATCAGCCCCAGCATTTT.

J is TRBJ2-1 and V is TRBV5-6; the D call may be TRBD1 or TRBD2 (6 bases each). The CDR3 runs to 16 residues. CDR1 SGHDT and CDR2 YYEEEE come from the germline V gene. The V end was cut by 4 bases, the J end by 0 bases, with 14 bases between. CDR3 bases: TGTGCCAGCAGCCGGGGGCACCCGAGCTCCTACAATGAGCAGTTCTTC. Translating it yields CASSRGHPSSYNEQFF.

This clone was recorded at least ten times. The chain joins TRBV11-2 to TRBJ1-1; tentative D call: TRBD1 (6 bases). The CDR3 consists of 14 residues. Trimming stripped 2 bases from V and 11 bases from J, with 18 bases between. Germline V lookup: CDR1 SGHAT, CDR2 FQNNGV. The chain's CDR3 is CASSLHRDAPRAFF. The CDR3 bases are TGTGCCAGCAGCTTACACAGGGATGCCCCGAGGGCTTTCTTT.